The rows below give T cell receptor beta chains drawn from one sample of a study of blood T cell repertoires in COVID-19. Using immunoSEQ multiplex PCR, the repertoire was profiled, and TCRdb retains in-frame clones only, with some absent. The repertoire consists of 300,000 to 350,000 clones, with 90% occurring once and the leading ten covering 3.5% to 4.5%. The specimen was PBMCs or T cells enriched from blood (not recorded which). The receptor set was obtained from a woman younger than 30 with acute COVID-19. CDR3s include the opening cysteine and the closing phenylalanine or tryptophan. The order of the fields is V gene, clone size, CDR3 protein. The listing skips clone size in some rows; elsewhere it reads once, few, many or a size class.

TRBV5-1,.,CASSTREGWNTEAFF
TRBV6-1,once,CASSEPGVWGKLFF
TRBV3-1/TRBV3-2,.,CASSQVGRARVTGYTF
TRBV27,few,CASSLKGAYEQYF
TRBV5-1,.,CASSLERGLDTGELFF
TRBV7-6,.,CASSFSGGTDTQYF
TRBV18,once,CASSSGGMNTEAFF
TRBV12-5,.,CASGLAQQVLSTDTQYF
TRBV7-2,.,CASSLVGGSSLAYNEQFF
TRBV13,.,CASSLVRGGYTF
TRBV28,.,CASSFPLGAMRPGANVLTF
TRBV27,.,CASSPFGTSGDLLLSNEQFF
TRBV6-5,.,CASSPGGVNTGELFF
TRBV29-1,.,CGTRYNEQFF
TRBV7-9,.,CASSFGTFPHEQYF
TRBV28,.,CASSFWTGFNEQFF
TRBV19,.,CASSRDRGLSNSPLHF
TRBV29-1,.,CSVPRQRGTNYGYTF
TRBV28,.,CASSLTAGAAYEQYF
TRBV11-2,.,CASSPLAGSSGANVLTF
TRBV7-9,.,CASSIIGGQKLFF
TRBV27,few,CASSSLAGGQPQHF
TRBV6-5,.,CASSPDGGHTEAFF
TRBV30,.,CAWDREFGNTIYF
TRBV4-1,.,CASSQDPRDDYEQYF
TRBV14,.,CASSPLDRPNSPLHF
TRBV18,.,CASSPDRFSYEQYF
TRBV29-1,.,CSVATPNTEAFF
TRBV24-1,.,CATSERTPSGANVLTF
TRBV24-1,.,CATSELTVAGVNEQFF
TRBV28,few,CASSYRGYGYTF
TRBV10-3,.,CAISVGGAAVGYTF
TRBV30,.,CAWVPGGNYGYTF
TRBV15,.,CATSRDRRGLYNEQFF
TRBV18,once,CASSQTSGRTGELFF
TRBV28,.,CASSPWDSSHHSNQPQHF
TRBV3-1/TRBV3-2,.,CASSQDIRSSSTDTQYF
TRBV28,.,CASSFDRPTNEKLFF
TRBV24-1,.,CATSDPGQGVTDTQYF
TRBV28,.,CATKGGLETQYF